This T cell receptor (beta chain) emerged from a study of T cells after yellow fever vaccination (dated by TCRdb to about 2019). About the investigation overall: The SMART-Seq v4 Ultra Low Input RNA kit was used to prepare libraries from fractions with low cell numbers. Bulk PBMC replicates and cell subsets were isolated from blood drawn at multiple timepoints before and after both primary and secondary immunization. To follow T-cell clones before and after both primary and booster YFV17D yellow fever vaccination, bulk TCR alpha and beta repertoires underwent longitudinal sequencing. Two healthy male donors made up the cohort, one aged 18 to 30 years and the other aged 30 to 40 years. Overall study results and their limits: A small share of clonotypes occurred in both CD4 and CD8 compartments, likely arising from convergent recombination. The study included only a couple of donors, which limits how far the findings can be generalized. The secondary T-cell response was weaker than the primary response but faster, peaking on day 5 instead of day 15. After the booster, most clones that had expanded after primary vaccination were detected again (around 96% of CD4 and under 90% of CD8), suggesting broad maintenance of memory. FACS-sorted repertoires could contain abundant contaminating clonotypes from the bulk population, so computational filtering was required.

Synthesis of TCR cDNA relied on 5'RACE template switching, a step that introduced a universal primer site along with unique molecular identifiers. Priming for cDNA synthesis came from both the TCR alpha and TCR beta constant segments. Libraries were amplified in two PCR steps, with sample barcodes and sequencing adapters added in the second step. Sequencing of libraries was done on Illumina HiSeq 2500 (2x100 bp) or NovaSeq (2x150 bp). As for the authors' bioinformatics: MIGEC handled demultiplexing of reads and collapsing into UMI consensus sequences, while MiXCR performed V(D)J alignment. Clonotypes responding to the vaccine were identified with edgeR on replicate PBMC samples, with the criteria of FDR below 0.01 and a log2 fold change above 5 up to day 15. Bulk clonotypes were assigned CD4 or CD8 identity according to which sequenced CD4 or CD8 repertoire held them at higher abundance. TCRdb applied fastp at Q25 and MiXCR to the public reads, then kept only in-frame beta chains. Identical CDR3 protein sequences are pooled into one entry, listed with their most common genes and DNA. The V and J calls reflect TCRdb's pipeline rather than the authors' work. Present in this sample are over 110,000 distinct CDR3 sequences, 7.7% of which were seen just once. The ten largest clones take up around 0.73% of the sample.

The treatment or condition label, as the study defines it: live attenuated yellow fever vaccine strain. PBMCs were isolated from peripheral blood using a standard Ficoll-Paque protocol. CD4 and CD8 T-cell fractions were isolated with Dynabeads CD4 and CD8 positive selection kits. TriZol was used to extract RNA from bulk PBMCs, CD4 and CD8 fractions, and dextramer-positive and dextramer-negative fractions. This clonotype was recorded many times. What antigen it recognizes has not been identified. No much larger clone exists at a distance of one base, and base qualities are not known. The source material was CD4+ T cells sorted from PBMCs, sampled 5 days after the yellow fever booster vaccination. This receptor was identified in a young man who received the YFV17D yellow fever vaccine.

The DNA sequence follows: TGTGCCAGCAGCTATCGGGAAAACACCGGGGAGCTGTTTTTT. Its translation is CASSYRENTGELFF. The chain is assembled from TRBV7-9 and TRBJ2-2; TRBD2 might be the D gene, on 5 matching bases. Per the germline V gene (reference sequence), SEHNR is the CDR1 and FQNEAQ is the CDR2. The CDR3 sequence holds 14 residues, the cysteine and phenylalanine included. Only the CDR3 DNA is retained, 42 bases long and in frame from the first base. The junction carries 8 bases between V and J, which are trimmed by 4 bases and 2 bases respectively.